Detailed here is one T cell receptor beta chain. These data belong to a study of T cell changes during pregnancy in multiple sclerosis. The ends were cut back, 5 bases at V and 1 base at J, with 18 bases in the middle. This CDR3 has 16 amino acids. CDR1 and CDR2 (germline): LNHDA, SQIVND (reference sequence). Measured with immunoSEQ multiplex PCR; TCRdb has only the in-frame clones, and not every one. The table lists approximately 93,000 clones, less than 95% of them singletons. This chain connects TRBV19 to TRBJ2-7, with TRBD1 as a possible D gene (5 bases). The TCR comes from a female donor with multiple sclerosis, enrolled in a pregnancy study. Here the sequenced sample was peripheral blood, taken before pregnancy. The CDR3: CASSATTQVASYEQYF. In DNA, the CDR3 is TGTGCCAGTAGTGCCACTACACAGGTGGCGTCCTACGAGCAGTACTTC.